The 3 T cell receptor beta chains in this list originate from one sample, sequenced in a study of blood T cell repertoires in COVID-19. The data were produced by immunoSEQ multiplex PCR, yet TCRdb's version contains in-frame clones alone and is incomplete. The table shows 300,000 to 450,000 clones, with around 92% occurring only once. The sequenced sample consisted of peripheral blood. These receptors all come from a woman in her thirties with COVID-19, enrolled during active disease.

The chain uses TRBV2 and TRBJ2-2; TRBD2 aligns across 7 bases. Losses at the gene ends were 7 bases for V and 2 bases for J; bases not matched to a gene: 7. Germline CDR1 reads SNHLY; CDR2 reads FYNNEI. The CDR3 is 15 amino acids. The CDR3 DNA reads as TGTGCCAGCAAAAGACTAGCCGCCAACACCGGGGAGCTGTTTTTT. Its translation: CASKRLAANTGELFF.

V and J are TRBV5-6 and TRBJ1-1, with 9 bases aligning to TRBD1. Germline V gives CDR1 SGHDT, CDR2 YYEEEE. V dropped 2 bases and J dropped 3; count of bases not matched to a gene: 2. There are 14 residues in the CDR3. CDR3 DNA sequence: TGTGCCAGCAGCTTCGGGACAGGGTACACTGAAGCTTTCTTT. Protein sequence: CASSFGTGYTEAFF.

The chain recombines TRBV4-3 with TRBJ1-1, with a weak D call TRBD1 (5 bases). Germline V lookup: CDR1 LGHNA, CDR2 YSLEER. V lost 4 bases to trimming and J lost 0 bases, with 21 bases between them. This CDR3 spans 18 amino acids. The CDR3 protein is CASSRNLGHSSMNTEAFF. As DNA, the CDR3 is TGCGCCAGCAGCCGGAACCTGGGGCACAGTTCTATGAACACTGAAGCTTTCTTT.